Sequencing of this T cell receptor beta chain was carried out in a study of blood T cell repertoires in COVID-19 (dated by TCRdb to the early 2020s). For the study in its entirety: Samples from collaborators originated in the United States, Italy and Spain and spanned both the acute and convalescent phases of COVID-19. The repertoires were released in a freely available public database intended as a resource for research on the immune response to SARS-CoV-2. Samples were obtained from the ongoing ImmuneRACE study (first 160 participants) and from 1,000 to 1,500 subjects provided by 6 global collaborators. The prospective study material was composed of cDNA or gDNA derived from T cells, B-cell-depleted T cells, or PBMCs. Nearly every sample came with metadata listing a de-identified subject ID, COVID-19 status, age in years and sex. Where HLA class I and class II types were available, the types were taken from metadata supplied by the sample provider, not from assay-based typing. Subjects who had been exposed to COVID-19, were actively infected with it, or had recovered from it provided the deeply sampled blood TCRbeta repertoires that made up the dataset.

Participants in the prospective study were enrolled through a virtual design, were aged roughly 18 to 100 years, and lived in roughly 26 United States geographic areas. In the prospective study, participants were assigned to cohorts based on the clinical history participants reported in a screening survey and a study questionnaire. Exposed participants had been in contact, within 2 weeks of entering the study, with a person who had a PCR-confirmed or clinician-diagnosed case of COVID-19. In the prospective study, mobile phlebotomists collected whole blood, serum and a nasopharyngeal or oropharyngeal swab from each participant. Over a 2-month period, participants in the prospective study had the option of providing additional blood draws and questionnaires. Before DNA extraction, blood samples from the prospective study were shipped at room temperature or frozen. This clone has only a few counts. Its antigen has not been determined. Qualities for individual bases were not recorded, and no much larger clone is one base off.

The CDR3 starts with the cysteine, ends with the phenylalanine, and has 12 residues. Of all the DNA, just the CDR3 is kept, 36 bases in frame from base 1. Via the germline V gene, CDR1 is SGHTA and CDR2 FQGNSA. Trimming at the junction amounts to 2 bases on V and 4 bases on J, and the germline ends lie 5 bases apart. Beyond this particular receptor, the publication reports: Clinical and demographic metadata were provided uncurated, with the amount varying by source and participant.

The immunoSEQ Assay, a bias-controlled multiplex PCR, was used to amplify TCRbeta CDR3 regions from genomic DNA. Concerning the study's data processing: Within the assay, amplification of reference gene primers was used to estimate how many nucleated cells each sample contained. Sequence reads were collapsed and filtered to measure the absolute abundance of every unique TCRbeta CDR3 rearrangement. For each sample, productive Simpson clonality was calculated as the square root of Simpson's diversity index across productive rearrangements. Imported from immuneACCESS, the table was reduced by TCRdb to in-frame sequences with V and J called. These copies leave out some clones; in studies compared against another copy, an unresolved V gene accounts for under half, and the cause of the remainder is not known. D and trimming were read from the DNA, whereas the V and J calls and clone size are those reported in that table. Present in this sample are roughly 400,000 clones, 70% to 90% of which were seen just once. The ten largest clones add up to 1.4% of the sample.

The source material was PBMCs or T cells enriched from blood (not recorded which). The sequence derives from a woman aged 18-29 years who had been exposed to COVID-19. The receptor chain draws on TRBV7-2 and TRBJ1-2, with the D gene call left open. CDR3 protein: CASSLTVYGYTF. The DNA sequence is TGTGCCAGCAGCTTAACAGTCTATGGCTACACCTTC.